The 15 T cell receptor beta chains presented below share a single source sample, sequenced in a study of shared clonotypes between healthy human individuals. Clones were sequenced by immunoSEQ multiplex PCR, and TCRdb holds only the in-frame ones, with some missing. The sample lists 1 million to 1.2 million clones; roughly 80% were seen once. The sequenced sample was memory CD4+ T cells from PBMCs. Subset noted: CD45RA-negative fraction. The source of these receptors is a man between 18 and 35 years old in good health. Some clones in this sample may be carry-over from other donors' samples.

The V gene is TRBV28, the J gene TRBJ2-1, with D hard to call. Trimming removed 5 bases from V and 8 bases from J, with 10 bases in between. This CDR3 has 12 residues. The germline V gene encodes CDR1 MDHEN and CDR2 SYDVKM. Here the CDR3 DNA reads TGTGCCAGCAGTCAGCCCTTCGATGAGCAGTTCTTC. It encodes CASSQPFDEQFF.

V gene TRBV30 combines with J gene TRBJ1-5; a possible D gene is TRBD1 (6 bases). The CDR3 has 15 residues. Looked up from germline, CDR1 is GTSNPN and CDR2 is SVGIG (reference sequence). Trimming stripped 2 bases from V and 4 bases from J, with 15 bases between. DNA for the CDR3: TGTGCCTGGAGTCTTGCCAGGGGAGTGAATCAGCCCCAGCATTTT. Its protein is CAWSLARGVNQPQHF.

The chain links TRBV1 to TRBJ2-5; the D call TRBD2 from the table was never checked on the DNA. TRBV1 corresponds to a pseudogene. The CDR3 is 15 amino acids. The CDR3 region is CTSSLPGLAGETQYF. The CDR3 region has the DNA TGCACCAGCAGCCTACCTGGACTAGCGGGAGAGACCCAGTACTTC.

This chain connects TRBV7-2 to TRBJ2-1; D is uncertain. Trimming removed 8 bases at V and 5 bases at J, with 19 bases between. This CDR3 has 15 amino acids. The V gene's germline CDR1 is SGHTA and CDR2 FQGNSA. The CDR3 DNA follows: TGTGCCAGCCGGACGGGTGGGCCAGGCGACAATGAGCAGTTCTTC. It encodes CASRTGGPGDNEQFF.

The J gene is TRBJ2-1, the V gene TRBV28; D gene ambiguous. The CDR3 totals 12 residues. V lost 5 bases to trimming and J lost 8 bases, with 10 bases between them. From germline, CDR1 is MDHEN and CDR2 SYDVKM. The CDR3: CASSVQKHEQFF. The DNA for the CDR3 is TGTGCCAGCAGTGTGCAGAAGCATGAGCAGTTCTTC.

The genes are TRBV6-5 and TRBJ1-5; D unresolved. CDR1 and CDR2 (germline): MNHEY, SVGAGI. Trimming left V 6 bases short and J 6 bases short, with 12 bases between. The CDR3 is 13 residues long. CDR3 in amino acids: CASRGVDGQPQHF. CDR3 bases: TGTGCCAGCAGGGGAGTTGATGGTCAGCCCCAGCATTTT.

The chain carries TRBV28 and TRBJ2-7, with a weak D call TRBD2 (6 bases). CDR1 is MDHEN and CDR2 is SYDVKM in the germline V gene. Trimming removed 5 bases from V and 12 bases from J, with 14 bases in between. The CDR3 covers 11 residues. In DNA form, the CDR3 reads TGTGCCAGCAGTCGCTCTCGGGAGATGTACTTC. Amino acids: CASSRSREMYF. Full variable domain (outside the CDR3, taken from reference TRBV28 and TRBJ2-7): DVKVTQSSRYLVKRTGEKVFLECVQDMDHENMFWYRQDPGLGLRLIYFSYDVKMKEKGDIPEGYSVSREKKERFSLILESASTNQTSMYLCASSRSREMYFGPGTRLTVT.

CDR3 amino acids: CASSSHTGDPYEQYF. The CDR3 DNA sequence: TGTGCCAGCAGTTCCCATACAGGGGATCCCTACGAGCAGTACTTC. This chain connects TRBV6-1 to TRBJ2-7; 7 nucleotides agree with TRBD1. The CDR3 runs 15 residues. Germline CDR1 reads MNHNS; CDR2 reads SASEGT. V lost 5 bases to trimming and J lost 2 bases; unmatched junction nucleotides: 9.

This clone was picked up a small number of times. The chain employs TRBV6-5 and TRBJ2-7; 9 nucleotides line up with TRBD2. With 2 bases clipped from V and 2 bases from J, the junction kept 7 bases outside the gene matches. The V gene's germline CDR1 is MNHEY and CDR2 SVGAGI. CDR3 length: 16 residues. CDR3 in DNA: TGTGCCAGCAGTTACCCGACTAGCGGAGAACCCTACGAGCAGTACTTC. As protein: CASSYPTSGEPYEQYF.

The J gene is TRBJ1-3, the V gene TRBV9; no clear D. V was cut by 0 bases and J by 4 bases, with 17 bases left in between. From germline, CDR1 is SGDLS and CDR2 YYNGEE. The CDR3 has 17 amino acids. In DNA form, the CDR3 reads TGTGCCAGCAGCGTAGGGGATCTACATTTGAGGGGAAACACCATATATTTT. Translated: CASSVGDLHLRGNTIYF.

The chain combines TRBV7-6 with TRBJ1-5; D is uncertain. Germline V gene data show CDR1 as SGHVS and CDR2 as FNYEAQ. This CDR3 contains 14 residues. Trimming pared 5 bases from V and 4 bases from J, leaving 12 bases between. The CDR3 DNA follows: TGTGCCAGCAGCCCCACGTCCTCGAATCAGCCCCAGCATTTT. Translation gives CASSPTSSNQPQHF.

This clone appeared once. CDR3 nucleotide sequence: TGCGCCAGCAGCCTTATAGGACAGGGGAGAAACGAGCAGTACTTC. It is translated as CASSLIGQGRNEQYF. V and J are TRBV4-1 and TRBJ2-7; 9 bases match TRBD1. Unmatched junction bases numbered 9, after V lost 4 bases and J lost 5 bases. The CDR3 runs 15 residues. Germline V gene sequence: CDR1 MGHRA, CDR2 YSYEKL.

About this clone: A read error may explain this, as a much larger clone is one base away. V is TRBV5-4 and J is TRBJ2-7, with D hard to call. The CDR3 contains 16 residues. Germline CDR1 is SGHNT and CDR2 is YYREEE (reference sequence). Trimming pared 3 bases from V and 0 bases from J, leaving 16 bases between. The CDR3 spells CASSSDDPEFSYEQYF. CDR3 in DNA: TGTGCCAGCAGCTCGGACGACCCCGAGTTCTCCTACGAGCAGTACTTC.

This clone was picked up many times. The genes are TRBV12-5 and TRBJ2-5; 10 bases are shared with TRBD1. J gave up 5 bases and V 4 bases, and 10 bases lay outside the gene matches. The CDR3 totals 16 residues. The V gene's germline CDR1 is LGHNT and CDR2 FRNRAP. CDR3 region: CASGSSLTGGYETQYF. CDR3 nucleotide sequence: TGTGCTAGTGGTTCCTCCCTGACAGGGGGCTACGAGACCCAGTACTTC.

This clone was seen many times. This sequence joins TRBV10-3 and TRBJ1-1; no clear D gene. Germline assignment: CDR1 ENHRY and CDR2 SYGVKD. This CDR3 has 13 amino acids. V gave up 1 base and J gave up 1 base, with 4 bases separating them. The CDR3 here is CAISEWGNTEAFF. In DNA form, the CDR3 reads TGTGCCATCAGTGAGTGGGGGAACACTGAAGCTTTCTTT.